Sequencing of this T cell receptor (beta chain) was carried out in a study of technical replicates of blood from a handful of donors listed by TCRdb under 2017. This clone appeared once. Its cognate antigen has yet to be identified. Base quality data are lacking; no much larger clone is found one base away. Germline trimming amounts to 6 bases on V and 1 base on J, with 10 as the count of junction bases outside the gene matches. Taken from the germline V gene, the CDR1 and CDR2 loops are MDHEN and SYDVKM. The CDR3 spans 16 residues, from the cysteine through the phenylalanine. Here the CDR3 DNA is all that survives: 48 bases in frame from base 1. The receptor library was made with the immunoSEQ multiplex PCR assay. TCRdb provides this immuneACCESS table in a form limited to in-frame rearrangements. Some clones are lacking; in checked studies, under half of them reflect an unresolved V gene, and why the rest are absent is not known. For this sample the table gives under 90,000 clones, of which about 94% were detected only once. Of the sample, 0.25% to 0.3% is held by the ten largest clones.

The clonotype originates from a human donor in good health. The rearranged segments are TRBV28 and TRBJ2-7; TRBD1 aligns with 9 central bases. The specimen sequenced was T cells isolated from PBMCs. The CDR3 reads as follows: CASRQTGTGRSYEQYF. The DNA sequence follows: TGTGCCAGCAGGCAAACCGGGACAGGGAGGTCCTACGAGCAGTACTTC.